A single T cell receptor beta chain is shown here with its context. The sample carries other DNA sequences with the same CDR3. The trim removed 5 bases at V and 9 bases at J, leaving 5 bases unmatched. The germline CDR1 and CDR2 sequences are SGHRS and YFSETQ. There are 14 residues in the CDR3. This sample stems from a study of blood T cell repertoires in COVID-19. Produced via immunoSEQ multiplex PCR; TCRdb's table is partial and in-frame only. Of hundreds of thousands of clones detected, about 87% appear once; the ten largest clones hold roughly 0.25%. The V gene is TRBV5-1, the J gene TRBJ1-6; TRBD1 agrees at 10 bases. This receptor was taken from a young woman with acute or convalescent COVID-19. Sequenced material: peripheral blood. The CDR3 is CASSSGTGVSPLHF. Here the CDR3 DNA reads TGCGCCAGCAGTTCCGGGACAGGGGTTTCACCCCTCCACTTT.